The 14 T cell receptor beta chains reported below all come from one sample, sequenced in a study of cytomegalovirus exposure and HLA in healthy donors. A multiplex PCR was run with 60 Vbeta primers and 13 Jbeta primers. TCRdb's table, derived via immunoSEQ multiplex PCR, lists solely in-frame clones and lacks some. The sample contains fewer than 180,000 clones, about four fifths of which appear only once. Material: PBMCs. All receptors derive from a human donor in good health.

CDR3 bases: TGTGCCAGCAGCTTATCTAGCGGGAAAAACGAGCAGTACTTC. It is translated as CASSLSSGKNEQYF. This rearrangement joins TRBV7-9 to TRBJ2-7; 9 nucleotides align to TRBD2. The germline CDR1 and CDR2 sequences are SEHNR and FQNEAQ (reference sequence). CDR3 length equals 14 residues. V dropped 2 bases and J dropped 5; count of bases not matched to a gene: 4.

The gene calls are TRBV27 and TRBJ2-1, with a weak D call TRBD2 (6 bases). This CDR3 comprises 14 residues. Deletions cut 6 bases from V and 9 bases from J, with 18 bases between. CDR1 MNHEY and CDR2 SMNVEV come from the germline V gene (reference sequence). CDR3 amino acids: CASRDGSGTGEQFF. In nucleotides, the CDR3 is TGTGCCAGCAGGGACGGTAGCGGAACGGGTGAGCAGTTCTTC.

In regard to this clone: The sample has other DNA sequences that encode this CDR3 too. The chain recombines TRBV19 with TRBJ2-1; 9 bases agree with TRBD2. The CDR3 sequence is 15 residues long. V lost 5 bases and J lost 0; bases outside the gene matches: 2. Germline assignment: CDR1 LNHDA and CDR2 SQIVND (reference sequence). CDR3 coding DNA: TGTGCCAGTAGTGTTAGCGGGAGCTCCTACAATGAGCAGTTCTTC. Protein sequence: CASSVSGSSYNEQFF.

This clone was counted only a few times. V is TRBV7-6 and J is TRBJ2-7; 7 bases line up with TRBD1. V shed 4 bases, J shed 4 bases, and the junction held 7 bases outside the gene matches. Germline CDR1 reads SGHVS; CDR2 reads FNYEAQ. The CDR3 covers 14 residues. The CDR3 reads CASSSRQGLYEQYF. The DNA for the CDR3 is TGTGCCAGCAGCTCGAGACAGGGTTTGTACGAGCAGTACTTC.

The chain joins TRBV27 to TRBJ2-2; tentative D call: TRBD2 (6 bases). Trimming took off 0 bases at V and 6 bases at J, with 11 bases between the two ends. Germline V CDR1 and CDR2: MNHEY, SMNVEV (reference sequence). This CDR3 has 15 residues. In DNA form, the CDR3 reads TGTGCCAGCAGTTTATCAAGACTAGTAGCCGGGGAGCTGTTTTTT. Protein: CASSLSRLVAGELFF.

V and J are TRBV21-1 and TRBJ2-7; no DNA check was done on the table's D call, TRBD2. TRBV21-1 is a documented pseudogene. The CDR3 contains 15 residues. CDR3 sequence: CASTDGLGVTYEQYF. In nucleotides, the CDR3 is TGTGCCAGCACCGATGGACTAGGCGTGACCTACGAGCAGTACTTC.

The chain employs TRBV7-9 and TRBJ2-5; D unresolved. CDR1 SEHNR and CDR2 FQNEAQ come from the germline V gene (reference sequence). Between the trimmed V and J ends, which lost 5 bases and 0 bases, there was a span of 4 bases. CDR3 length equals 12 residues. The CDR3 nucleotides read TGTGCCAGCAGCAGCTACCAAGAGACCCAGTACTTC. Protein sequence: CASSSYQETQYF.

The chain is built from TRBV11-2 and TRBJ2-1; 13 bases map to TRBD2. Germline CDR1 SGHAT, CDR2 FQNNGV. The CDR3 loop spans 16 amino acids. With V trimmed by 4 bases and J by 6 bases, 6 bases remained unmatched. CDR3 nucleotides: TGTGCCAGCAGCTCCAGACTAGCGGGGGGACCCAATGAGCAGTTCTTC. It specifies CASSSRLAGGPNEQFF. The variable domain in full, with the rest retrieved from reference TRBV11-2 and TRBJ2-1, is EAGVAQSPRYKIIEKRQSVAFWCNPISGHATLYWYQQILGQGPKLLIQFQNNGVVDDSQLPKDRFSAERLKGVDSTLKIQPAKLEDSAVYLCASSSRLAGGPNEQFFGPGTRLTVL.

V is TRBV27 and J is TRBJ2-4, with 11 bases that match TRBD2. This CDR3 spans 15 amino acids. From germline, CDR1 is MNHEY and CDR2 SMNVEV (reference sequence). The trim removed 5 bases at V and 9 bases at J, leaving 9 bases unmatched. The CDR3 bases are TGTGCCAGCAGTGAGGGGACTAGCGGTCACGGCATTCAGTACTTC. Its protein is CASSEGTSGHGIQYF.

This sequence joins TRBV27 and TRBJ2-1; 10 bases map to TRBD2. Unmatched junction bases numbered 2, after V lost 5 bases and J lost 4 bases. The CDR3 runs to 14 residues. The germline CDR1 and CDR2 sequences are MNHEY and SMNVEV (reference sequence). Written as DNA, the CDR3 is TGTGCCAGCAGTAAAGCGGGGGGGTACAATGAGCAGTTCTTC. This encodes CASSKAGGYNEQFF.

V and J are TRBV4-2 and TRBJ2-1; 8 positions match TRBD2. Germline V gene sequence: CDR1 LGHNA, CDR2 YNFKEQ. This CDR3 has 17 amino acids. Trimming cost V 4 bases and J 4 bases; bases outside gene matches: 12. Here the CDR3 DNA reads TGTGCCAGCAGCCGCGAACCAGGACTAGCCCAATACAATGAGCAGTTCTTC. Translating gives CASSREPGLAQYNEQFF.

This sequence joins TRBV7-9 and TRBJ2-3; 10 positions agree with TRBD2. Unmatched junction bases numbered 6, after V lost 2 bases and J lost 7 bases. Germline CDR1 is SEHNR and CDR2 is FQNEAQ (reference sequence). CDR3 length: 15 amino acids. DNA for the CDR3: TGTGCCAGCAGCTTATCAGGGACTAGCGTACATACGCAGTATTTT. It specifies CASSLSGTSVHTQYF.

This CDR3 is CASSFTTGEAFF. The CDR3 DNA is TGCGCCAGCAGCTTCACGACAGGGGAAGCTTTCTTT. The gene calls are TRBV5-1 and TRBJ1-1; TRBD1 agrees at 7 bases. The trim removed 2 bases at V and 8 bases at J, leaving 3 bases unmatched. CDR3 size: 12 residues. CDR1 and CDR2 from the germline V gene are SGHRS and YFSETQ.

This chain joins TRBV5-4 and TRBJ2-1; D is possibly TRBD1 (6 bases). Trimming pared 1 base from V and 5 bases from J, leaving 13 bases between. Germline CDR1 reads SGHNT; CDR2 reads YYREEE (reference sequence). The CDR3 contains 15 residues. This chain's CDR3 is CASSLKQGRNNEQFF. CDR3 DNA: TGTGCCAGCAGCTTGAAGCAGGGGAGAAACAATGAGCAGTTCTTC.